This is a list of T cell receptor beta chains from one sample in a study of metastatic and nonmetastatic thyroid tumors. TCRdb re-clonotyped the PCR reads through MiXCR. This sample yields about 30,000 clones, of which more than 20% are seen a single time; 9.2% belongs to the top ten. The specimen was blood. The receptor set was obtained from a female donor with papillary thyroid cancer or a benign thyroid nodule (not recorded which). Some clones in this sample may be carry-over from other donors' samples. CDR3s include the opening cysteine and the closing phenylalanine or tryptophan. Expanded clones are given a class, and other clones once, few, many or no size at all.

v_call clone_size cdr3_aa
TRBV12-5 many CASGSGETQYF
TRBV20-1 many CSASEAGTRGANVLTF
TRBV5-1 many CASSREGAMNTEAFF
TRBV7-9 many CASRRDRGQKETQYF
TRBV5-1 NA CASSFLLGQGRTEAFF
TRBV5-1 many CASSLLAGVYTDTQYF
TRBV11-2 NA CASSPKVTGSGNTIYF
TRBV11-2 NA CASSLGPNNEQFF
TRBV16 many CASSQSTGRDGYTF
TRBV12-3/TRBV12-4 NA CASSKRGGGLGLLTDTQYF
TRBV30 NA CAWGTGFYGYTF
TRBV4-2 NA CASSQGERGSYEQYF
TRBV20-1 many CSARRRGVVDTQYF
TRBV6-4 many CASSAGASPGTDTQYF
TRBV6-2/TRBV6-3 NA CATRDPTYNEQFF
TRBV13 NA CASSLRQGAGF
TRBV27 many CASRQQEYNEQFF
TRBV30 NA CRRLAQNTGELFF
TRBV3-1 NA CSSTTTPGHSAWETQYF
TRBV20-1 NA CSATTWKTTPEAFF
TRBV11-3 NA CATASGADEQFF
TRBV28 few CASSPGGQGNTEAFF
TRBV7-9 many CASSLGLQEDQFF
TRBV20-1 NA CSATSGTSCSEQFF
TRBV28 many CASSLWETGGIETQYF
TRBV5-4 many CASSLGGAFSSYNEQFF
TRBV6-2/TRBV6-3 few CASSPPLAPWFF
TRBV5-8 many CASSLRVKKLFF
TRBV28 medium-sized CASSSRLAGREQYF
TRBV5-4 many CASSLGIGTEAFF
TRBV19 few CASSSTKGETQYF
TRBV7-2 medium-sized CASSLGPTEAFF
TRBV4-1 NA CASSTQGQGNGQPQHF
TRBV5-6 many CASSLKRGSSYEQYF
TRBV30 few CASTRDGGTGETQYF
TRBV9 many CASSLTTGSYNEQFF
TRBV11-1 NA CASQLSGRGSFGNTIYF
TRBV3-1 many CASSQDRASLHF
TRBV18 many CASSPPDRGQETQYF
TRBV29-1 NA CSALEGTGGLNEQYF
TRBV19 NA CASSTGTKSISGELFF
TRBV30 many CAWSPVGTENYEQYF
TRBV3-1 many CASSPGGSSYEQYF
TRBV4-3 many CASSHLTSAYEQYF
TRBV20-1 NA CSARQLAGEQYF
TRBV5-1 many CASRMGTGSEKLFF
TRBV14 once CASRQGGRRGEAFF
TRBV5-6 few CASIFAGGPTDMQYF
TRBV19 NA CASSVLNQGGGADTQYF
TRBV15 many CATSREWDRPYNEQFF
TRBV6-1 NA CASSSSRGAPYEQYF
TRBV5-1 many CASSSGAYGVAEGGAGANVLTF
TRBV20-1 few CSARGPNSPGGF
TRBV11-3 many CASSLPTDTQYF
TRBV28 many CASSKTGLRQPQHF